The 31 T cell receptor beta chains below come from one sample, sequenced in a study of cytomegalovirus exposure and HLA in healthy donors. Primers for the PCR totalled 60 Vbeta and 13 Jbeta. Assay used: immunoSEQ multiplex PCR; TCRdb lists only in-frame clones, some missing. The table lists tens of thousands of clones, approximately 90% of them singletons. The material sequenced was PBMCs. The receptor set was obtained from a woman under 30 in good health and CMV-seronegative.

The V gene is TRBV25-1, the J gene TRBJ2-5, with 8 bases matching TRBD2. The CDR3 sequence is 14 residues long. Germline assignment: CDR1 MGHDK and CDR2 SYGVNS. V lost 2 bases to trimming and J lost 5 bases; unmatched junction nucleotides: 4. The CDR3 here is CASSERGGWETQYF. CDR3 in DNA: TGTGCCAGCAGTGAACGGGGGGGGTGGGAGACCCAGTACTTC. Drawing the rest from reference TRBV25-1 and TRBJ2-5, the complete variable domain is EADIYQTPRYLVIGTGKKITLECSQTMGHDKMYWYQQDPGMELHLIHYSYGVNSTEKGDLSSESTVSRIRTEHFPLTLESARPSHTSQYLCASSERGGWETQYFGPGTRLLVL.

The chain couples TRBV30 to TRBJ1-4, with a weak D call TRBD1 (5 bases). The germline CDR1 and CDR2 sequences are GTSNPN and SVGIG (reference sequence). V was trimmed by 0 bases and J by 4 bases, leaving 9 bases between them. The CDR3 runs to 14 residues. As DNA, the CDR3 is TGTGCCTGGAGTGTCGGACACAATAATGAAAAACTGTTTTTT. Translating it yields CAWSVGHNNEKLFF.

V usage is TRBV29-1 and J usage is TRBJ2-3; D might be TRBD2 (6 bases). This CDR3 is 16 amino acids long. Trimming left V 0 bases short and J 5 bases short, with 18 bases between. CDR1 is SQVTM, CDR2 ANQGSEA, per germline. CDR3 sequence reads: CSVEDRGWGGGDTQYF. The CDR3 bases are TGCAGCGTTGAAGATCGGGGGTGGGGTGGGGGAGATACGCAGTATTTT.

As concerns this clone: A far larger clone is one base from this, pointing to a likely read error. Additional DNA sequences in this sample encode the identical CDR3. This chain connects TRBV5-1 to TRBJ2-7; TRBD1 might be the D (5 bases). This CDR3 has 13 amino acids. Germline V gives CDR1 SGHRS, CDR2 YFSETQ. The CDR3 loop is CASSLGHYYEQYF. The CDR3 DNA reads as TGCGCTAGCAGCTTGGGGCACTACTACGAGCAGTACTTC.

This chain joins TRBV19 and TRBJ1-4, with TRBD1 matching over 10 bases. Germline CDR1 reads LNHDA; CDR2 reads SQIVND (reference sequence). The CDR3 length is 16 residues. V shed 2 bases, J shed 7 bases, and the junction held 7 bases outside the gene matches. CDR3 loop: CASSITGTGVSEKLFF. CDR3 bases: TGTGCCAGTAGTATAACCGGGACAGGGGTGTCTGAAAAACTGTTTTTT.

CDR3 nucleotides: TGTGCCAGTAGTCCCGGACTAGCGGGAGAGCATACGCAGTATTTT. It specifies CASSPGLAGEHTQYF. The J gene is TRBJ2-3, the V gene TRBV19; 13 positions agree with TRBD2. The germline V gene has CDR1 LNHDA and CDR2 SQIVND (reference sequence). Trimming took 5 bases from V and 7 from J; bases not matched to a gene: 6. There are 15 residues in the CDR3. Using reference TRBV19 and TRBJ2-3 for the parts outside the CDR3, the full variable domain is DGGITQSPKYLFRKEGQNVTLSCEQNLNHDAMYWYRQDPGQGLRLIYYSQIVNDFQKGDIAEGYSVSREKKESFPLTVTSAQKNPTAFYLCASSPGLAGEHTQYFGPGTRLTVL.

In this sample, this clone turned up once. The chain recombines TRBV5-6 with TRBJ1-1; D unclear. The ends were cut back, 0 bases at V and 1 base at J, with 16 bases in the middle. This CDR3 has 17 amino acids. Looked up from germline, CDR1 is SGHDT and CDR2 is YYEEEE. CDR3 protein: CASSLAYRTGKNTEAFF. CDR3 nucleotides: TGTGCCAGCAGCTTGGCATACCGGACGGGAAAGAACACTGAAGCTTTCTTT.

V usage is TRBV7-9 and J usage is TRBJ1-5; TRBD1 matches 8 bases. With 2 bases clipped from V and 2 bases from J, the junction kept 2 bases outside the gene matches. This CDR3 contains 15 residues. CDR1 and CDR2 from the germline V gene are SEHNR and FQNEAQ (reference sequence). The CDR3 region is CASSLTDRGNQPQHF. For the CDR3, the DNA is TGTGCCAGCAGCTTAACGGACAGGGGCAATCAGCCCCAGCATTTT.

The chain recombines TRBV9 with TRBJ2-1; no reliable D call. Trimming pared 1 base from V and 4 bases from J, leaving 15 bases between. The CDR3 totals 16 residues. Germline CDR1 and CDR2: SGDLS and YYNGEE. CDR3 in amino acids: CASSVTLGPMYNEQFF. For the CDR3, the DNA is TGTGCCAGCAGCGTAACTTTGGGCCCCATGTACAATGAGCAGTTCTTC.

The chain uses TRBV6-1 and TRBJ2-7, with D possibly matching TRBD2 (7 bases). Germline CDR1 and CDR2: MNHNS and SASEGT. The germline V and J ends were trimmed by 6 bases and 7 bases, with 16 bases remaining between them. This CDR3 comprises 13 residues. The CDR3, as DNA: TGTGCCAGCAGGGGAGGGGGGCTGTGGGAGCAGTACTTC. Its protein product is CASRGGGLWEQYF.

Here the CDR3 reads CASSPSRYEKLFF. CDR3 nucleotide sequence: TGTGCCAGTAGCCCCTCCAGATATGAAAAACTGTTTTTT. The rearrangement joins TRBV19 to TRBJ1-4; unclear D gene. The germline V and J ends were trimmed by 6 bases and 6 bases, with 11 bases remaining between them. The CDR3 loop spans 13 amino acids. Germline loops: CDR1 LNHDA, CDR2 SQIVND (reference sequence).

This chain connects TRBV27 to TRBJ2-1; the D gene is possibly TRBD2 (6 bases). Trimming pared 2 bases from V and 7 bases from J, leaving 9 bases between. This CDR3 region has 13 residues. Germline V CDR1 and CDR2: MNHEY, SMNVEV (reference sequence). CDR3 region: CASSLTGGNEQFF. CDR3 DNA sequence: TGTGCCAGCAGTTTAACCGGGGGAAATGAGCAGTTCTTC.

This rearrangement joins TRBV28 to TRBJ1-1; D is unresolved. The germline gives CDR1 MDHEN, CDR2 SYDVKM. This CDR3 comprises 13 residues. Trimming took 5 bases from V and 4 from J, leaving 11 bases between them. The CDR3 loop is CASSLIRGTEAFF. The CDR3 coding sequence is TGTGCCAGCAGTCTCATCCGAGGCACTGAAGCTTTCTTT.

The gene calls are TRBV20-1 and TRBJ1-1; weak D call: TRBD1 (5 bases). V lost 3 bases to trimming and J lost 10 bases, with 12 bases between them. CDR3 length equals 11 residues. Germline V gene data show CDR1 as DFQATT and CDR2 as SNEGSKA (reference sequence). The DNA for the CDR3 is TGCAGTGCTAGGAGCGGGGGAGGAGCTTTCTTT. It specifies CSARSGGGAFF.

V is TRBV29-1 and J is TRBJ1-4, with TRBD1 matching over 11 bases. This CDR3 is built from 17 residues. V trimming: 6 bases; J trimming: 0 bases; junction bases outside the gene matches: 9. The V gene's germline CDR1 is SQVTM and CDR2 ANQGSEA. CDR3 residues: CSVPGRDRGATNEKLFF. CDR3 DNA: TGCAGCGTGCCGGGTCGGGACAGGGGGGCAACTAATGAAAAACTGTTTTTT.

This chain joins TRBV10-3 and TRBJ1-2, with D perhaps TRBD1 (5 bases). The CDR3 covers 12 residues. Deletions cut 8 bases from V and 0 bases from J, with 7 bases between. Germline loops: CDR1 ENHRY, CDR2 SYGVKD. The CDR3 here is CAIRTPNYGYTF. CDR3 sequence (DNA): TGTGCCATCCGGACACCTAACTATGGCTACACCTTC.

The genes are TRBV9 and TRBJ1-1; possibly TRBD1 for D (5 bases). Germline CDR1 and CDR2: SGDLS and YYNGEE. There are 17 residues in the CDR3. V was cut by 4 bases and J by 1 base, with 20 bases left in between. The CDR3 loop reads CASSPQKTFRENTEAFF. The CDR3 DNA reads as TGTGCCAGCAGCCCCCAAAAGACTTTCAGGGAGAACACTGAAGCTTTCTTT.

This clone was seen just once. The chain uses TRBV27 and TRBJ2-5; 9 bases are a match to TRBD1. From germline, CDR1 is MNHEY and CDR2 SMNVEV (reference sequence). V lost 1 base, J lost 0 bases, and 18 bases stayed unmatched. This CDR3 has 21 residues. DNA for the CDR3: TGTGCCAGCAGTTTATGCCAAGGGGCCTTACAGGGGGCGGTTAACCAAGAGACCCAGTACTTC. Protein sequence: CASSLCQGALQGAVNQETQYF.

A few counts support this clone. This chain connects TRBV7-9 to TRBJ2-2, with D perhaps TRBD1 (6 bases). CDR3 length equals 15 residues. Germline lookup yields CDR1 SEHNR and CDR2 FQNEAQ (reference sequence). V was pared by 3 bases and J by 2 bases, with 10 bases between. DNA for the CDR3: TGTGCCAGCAGCTTCCGGACAGTAAACACCGGGGAGCTGTTTTTT. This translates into CASSFRTVNTGELFF.

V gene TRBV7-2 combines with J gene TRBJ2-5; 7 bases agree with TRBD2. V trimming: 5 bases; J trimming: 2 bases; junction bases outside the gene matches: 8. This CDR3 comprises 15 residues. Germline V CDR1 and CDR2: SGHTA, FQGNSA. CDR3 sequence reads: CASSPHGGMQETQYF. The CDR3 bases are TGTGCCAGCAGCCCCCACGGGGGGATGCAAGAGACCCAGTACTTC.

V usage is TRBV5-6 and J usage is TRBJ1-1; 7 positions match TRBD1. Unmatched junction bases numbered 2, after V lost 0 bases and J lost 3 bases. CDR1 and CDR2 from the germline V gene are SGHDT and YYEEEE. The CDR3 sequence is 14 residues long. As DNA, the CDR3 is TGTGCCAGCAGCTTGGAAACAGGGGACACTGAAGCTTTCTTT. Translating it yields CASSLETGDTEAFF.

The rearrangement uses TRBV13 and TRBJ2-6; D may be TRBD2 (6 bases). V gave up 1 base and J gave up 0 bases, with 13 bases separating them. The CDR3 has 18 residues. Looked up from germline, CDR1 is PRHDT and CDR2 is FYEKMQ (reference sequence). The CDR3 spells CASSLEGSGTSGANVLTF. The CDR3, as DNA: TGTGCCAGCAGCTTAGAGGGTAGCGGAACCTCTGGGGCCAACGTCCTGACTTTC.

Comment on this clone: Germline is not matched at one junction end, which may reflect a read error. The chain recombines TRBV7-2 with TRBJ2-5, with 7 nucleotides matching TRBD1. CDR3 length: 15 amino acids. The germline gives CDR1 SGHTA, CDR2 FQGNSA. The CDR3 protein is CASSLVGTAQETRYF. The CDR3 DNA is TGTGCCAGCAGCTTAGTTGGGACAGCTCAAGAGACCCGGTACTTC.

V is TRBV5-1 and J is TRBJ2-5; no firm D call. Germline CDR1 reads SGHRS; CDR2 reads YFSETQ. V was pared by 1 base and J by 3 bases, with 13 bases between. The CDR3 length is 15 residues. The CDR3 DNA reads TGCGCCAGCAGCTTGAATAGGCTAGTGGAAGAGACCCAGTACTTC. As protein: CASSLNRLVEETQYF.

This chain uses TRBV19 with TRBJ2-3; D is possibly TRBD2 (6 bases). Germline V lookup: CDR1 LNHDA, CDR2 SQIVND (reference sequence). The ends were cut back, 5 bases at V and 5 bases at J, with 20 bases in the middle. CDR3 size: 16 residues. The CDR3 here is CASSSRDSKWGDTQYF. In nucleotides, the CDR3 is TGTGCCAGTAGTTCCCGGGACTCCAAATGGGGAGATACGCAGTATTTT.

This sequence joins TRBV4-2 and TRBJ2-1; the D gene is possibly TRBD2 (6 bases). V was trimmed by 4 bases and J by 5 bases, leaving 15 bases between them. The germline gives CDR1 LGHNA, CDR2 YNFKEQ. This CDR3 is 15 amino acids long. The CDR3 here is CASSRAGSPDNEQFF. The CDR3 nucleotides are TGTGCCAGCAGCCGAGCGGGTTCCCCAGACAATGAGCAGTTCTTC.

CDR3 bases: TGTGCCAGCAGTTACGCGGGAGGAGAGCAGTTCTTC. Translating gives CASSYAGGEQFF. The rearrangement links TRBV6-5 to TRBJ2-1; 8 bases map to TRBD2. The CDR3 extends over 12 amino acids. Trimming took 2 bases from V and 10 from J; bases not matched to a gene: 1. Germline V gene sequence: CDR1 MNHEY, CDR2 SVGAGI.

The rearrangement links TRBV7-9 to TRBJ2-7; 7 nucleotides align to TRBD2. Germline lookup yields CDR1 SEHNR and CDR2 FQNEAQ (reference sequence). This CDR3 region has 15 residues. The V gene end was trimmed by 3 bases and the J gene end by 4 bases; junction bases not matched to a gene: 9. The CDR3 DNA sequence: TGTGCCAGCAGCTTGTCGGCGGGAGTCCAATACGAGCAGTACTTC. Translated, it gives CASSLSAGVQYEQYF.

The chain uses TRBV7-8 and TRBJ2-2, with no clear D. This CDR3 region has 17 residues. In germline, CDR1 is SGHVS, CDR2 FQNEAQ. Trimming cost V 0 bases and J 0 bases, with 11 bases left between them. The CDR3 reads CASSLASGGSNTGELFF. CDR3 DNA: TGTGCCAGCAGCTTAGCGTCTGGCGGATCGAACACCGGGGAGCTGTTTTTT.

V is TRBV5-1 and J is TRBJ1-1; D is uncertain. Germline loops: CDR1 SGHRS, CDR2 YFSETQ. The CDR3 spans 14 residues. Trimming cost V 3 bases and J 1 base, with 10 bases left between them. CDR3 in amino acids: CASSSIGGNTEAFF. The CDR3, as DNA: TGCGCCAGCAGCTCGATAGGAGGGAACACTGAAGCTTTCTTT.

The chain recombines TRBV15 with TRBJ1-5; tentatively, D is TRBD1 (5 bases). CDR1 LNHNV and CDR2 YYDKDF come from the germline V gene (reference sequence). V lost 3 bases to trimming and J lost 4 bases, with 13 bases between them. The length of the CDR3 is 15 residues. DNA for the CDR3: TGTGCCACCAGCAGGGATAGACAGTTAAATCAGCCCCAGCATTTT. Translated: CATSRDRQLNQPQHF. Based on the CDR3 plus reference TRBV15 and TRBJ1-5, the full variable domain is DAMVIQNPRYQVTQFGKPVTLSCSQTLNHNVMYWYQQKSSQAPKLLFHYYDKDFNNEADTPDNFQSRRPNTSFCFLDIRSPGLGDTAMYLCATSRDRQLNQPQHFGDGTRLSIL.